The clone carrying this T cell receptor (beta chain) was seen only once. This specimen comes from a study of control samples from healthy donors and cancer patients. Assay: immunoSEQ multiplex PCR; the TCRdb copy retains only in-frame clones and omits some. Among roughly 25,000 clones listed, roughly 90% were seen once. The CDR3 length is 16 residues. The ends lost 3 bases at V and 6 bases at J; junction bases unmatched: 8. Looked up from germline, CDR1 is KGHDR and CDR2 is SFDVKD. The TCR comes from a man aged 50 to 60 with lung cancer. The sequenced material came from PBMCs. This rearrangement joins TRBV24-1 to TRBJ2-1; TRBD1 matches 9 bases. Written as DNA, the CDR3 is TGTGCCACCAGTGATCCCGGGACAGGGTTCTCCAATGAGCAGTTCTTC. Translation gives CATSDPGTGFSNEQFF.